This T cell receptor beta chain came from a study of tissue T cells after allogeneic stem cell transplantation. Data came from immunoSEQ multiplex PCR; TCRdb stores just in-frame clones and leaves some out. The table shows 700 or so clones, with more than 70% occurring only once. The CDR3 has 15 amino acids. Germline lookup yields CDR1 MGHDK and CDR2 SYGVNS. Trimming removed 5 bases from V and 9 bases from J, with 22 bases in between. The sample here was liver tissue, taken at autopsy. This clonotype was obtained from a female patient between 18 and 49 years old with steroid-refractory graft-versus-host disease after an allogeneic stem cell transplant. Some T cells may be supplied by the graft donor. V usage is TRBV25-1 and J usage is TRBJ1-1; a possible D gene is TRBD1 (5 bases). CDR3 nucleotide sequence: TGTGCCAGCAGTCCCGTCTGGGGGGATGAACCTAAAGCTTTCTTT. As protein: CASSPVWGDEPKAFF. Looking up the rest from reference TRBV25-1 and TRBJ1-1 gives the full variable domain: EADIYQTPRYLVIGTGKKITLECSQTMGHDKMYWYQQDPGMELHLIHYSYGVNSTEKGDLSSESTVSRIRTEHFPLTLESARPSHTSQYLCASSPVWGDEPKAFFGQGTRLTVV.